The source of this T cell receptor (beta chain) is a study of blood T cell repertoires in COVID-19. Overall study: Italy, Spain and the United States were the sources of the convalescent and acute COVID-19 samples. Sources were T cells, B-cell-depleted T cells, or PBMCs; the material itself was cDNA or gDNA.

As handled by the study authors: Researchers report that nucleated cell counts were estimated from reference gene primer amplification. Sequenced by immunoSEQ multiplex PCR; TCRdb stores in-frame clones only, minus some. The D gene and trimming were derived from the DNA, and the V and J assignments and clone size from that table. This table has approximately 150,000 clones, roughly 90% appearing once. The length of the CDR3 is 15 residues. Between the trimmed V and J ends, which lost 4 bases and 0 bases, there was a span of 11 bases. Germline V gives CDR1 SGHRS, CDR2 YFSETQ. Sequenced input: peripheral blood. The gene calls are TRBV5-1 and TRBJ1-5; D unclear. The clonotype originates from a woman in her sixties or seventies with active or convalescent COVID-19. The CDR3 DNA is TGCGCCAGCAGCCCTAACGGGTATAGCAATCAGCCCCAGCATTTT. This sequence encodes CASSPNGYSNQPQHF. Drawing the rest from reference TRBV5-1 and TRBJ1-5, the complete variable domain is KAGVTQTPRYLIKTRGQQVTLSCSPISGHRSVSWYQQTPGQGLQFLFEYFSETQRNKGNFPGRFSGRQFSNSRSEMNVSTLELGDSALYLCASSPNGYSNQPQHFGDGTRLSIL.